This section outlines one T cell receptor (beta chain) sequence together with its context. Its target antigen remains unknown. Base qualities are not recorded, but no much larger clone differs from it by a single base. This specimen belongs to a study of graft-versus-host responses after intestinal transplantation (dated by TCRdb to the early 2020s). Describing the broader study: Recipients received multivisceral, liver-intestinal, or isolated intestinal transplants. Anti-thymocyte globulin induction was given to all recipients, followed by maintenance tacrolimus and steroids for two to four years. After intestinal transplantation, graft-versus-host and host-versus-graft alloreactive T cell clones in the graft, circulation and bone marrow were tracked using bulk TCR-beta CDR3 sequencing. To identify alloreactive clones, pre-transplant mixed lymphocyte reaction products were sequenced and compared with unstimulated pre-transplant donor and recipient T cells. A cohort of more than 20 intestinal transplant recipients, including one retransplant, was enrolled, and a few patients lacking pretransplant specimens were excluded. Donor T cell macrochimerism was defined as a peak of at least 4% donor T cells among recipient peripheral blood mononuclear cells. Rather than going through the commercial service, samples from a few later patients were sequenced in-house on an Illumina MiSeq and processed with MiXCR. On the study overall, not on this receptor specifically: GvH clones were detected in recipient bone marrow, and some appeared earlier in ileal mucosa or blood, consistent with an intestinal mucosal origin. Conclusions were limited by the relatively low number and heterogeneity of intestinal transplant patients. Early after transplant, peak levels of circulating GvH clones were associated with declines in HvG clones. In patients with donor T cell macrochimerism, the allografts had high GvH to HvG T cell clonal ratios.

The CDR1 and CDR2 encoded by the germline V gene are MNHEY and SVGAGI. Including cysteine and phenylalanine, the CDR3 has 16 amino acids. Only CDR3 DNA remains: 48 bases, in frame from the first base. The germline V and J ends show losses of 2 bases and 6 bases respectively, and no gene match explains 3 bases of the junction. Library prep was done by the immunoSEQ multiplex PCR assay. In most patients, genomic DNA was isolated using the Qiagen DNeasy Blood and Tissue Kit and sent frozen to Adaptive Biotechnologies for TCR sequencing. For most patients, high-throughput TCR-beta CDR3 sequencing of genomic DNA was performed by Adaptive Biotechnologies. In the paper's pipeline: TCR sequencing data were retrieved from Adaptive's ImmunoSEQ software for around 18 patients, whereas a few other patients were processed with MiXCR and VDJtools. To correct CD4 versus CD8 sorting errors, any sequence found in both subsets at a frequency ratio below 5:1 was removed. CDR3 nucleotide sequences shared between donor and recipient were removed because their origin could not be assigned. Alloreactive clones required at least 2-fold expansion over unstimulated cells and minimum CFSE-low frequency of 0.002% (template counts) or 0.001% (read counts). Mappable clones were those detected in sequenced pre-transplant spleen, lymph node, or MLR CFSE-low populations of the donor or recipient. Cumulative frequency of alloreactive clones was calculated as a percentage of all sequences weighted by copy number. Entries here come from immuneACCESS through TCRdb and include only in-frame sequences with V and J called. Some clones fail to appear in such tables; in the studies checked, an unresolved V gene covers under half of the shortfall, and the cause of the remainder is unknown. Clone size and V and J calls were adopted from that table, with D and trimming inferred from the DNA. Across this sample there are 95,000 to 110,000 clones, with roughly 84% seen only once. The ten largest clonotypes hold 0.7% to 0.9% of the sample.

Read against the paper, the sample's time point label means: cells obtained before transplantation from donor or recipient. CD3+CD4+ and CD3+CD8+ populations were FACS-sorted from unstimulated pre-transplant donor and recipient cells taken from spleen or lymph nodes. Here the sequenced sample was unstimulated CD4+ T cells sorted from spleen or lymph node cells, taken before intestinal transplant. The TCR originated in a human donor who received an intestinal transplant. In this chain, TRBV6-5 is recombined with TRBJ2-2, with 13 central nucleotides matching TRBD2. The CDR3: CASSYPLAGGPGELFF. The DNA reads TGTGCCAGCAGTTACCCACTAGCGGGGGGGCCCGGGGAGCTGTTTTTT.